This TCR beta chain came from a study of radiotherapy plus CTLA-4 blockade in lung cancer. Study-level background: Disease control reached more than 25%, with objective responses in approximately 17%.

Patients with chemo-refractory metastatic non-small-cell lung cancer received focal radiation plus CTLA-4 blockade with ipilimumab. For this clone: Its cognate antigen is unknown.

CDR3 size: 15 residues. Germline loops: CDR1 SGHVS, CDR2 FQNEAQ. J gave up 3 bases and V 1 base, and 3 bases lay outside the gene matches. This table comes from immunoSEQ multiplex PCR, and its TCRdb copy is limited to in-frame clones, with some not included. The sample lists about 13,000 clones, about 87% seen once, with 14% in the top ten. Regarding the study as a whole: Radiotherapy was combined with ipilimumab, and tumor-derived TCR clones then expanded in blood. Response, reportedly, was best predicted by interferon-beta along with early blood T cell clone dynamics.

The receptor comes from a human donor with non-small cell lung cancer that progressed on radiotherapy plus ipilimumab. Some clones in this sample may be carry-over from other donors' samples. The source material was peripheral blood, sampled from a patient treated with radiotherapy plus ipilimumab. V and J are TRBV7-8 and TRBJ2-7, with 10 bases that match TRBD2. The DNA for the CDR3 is TGTGCCAGCAGCTTAGTTTCTAGCGGGGGCTACGAGCAGTACTTC. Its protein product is CASSLVSSGGYEQYF. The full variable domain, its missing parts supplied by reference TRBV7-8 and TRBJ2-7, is GAGVSQSPRYKVAKRGQDVALRCDPISGHVSLFWYQQALGQGPEFLTYFQNEAQLDKSGLPSDRFFAERPEGSVSTLKIQRTQQEDSAVYLCASSLVSSGGYEQYFGPGTRLTVT.